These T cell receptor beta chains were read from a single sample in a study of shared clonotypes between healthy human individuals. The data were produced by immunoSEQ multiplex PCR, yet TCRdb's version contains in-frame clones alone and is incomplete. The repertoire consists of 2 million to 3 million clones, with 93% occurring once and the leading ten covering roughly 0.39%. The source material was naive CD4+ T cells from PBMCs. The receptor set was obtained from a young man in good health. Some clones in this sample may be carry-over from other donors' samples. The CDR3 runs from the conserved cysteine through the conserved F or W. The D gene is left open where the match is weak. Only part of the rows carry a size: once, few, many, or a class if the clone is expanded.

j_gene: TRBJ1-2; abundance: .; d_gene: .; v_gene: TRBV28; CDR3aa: CASSGGQGRYGYTF; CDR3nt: TGTGCCAGCAGTGGGGGCCAGGGACGCTATGGCTACACCTTC
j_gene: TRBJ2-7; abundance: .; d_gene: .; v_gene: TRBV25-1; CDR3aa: CASSRNGVEQYF; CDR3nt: TGTGCCAGCAGTCGGAATGGGGTTGAGCAGTACTTC
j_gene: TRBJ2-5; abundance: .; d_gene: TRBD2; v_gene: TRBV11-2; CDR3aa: CASSITSGSWGQDQYF; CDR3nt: TGTGCCAGCAGCATTACTAGCGGGAGTTGGGGGCAGGACCAGTACTTC
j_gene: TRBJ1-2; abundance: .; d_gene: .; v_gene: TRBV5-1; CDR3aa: CASSLARLDGYTF; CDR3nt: TGCGCCAGCAGCTTGGCCCGGTTAGATGGCTACACCTTC
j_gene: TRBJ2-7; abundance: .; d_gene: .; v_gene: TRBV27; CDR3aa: CASSFPARGAYRLYF; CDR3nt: TGTGCCAGCAGTTTCCCCGCCCGGGGGGCTTATAGGTTGTACTTC
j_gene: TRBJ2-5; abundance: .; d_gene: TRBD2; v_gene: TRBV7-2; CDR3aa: CASSTGLAVETQYF; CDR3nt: TGTGCCAGCAGCACCGGACTAGCGGTAGAGACCCAGTACTTC
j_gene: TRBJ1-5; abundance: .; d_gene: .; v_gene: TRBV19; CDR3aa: CASSVTGENQPQHF; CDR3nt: TGTGCCAGTAGTGTAACCGGGGAAAATCAGCCCCAGCATTTT
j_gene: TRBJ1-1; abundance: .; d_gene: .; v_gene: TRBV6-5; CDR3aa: CASSSHRSGGNTEAFF; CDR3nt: TGTGCCAGCAGTTCTCACAGGAGCGGCGGGAACACTGAAGCTTTCTTT
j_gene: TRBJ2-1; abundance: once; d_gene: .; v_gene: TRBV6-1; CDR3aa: CASSRTVRPYNEQFF; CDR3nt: TGTGCCAGCAGCCGGACAGTCCGCCCCTACAATGAGCAGTTCTTC
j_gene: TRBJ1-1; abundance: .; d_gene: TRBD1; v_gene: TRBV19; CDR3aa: CASSRGTGLTTEAFF; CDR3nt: TGTGCCAGTAGTAGAGGGACAGGGTTAACCACTGAAGCTTTCTTT
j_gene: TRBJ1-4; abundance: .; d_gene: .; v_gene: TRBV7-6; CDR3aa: CASSSRGSTNEKLFF; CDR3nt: TGTGCCAGCAGCTCCCGGGGGTCAACTAATGAAAAACTGTTTTTT
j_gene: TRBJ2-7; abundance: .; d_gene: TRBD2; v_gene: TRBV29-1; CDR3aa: CSVEGLAGGPPSYEQYF; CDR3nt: TGCAGCGTTGAAGGACTAGCGGGAGGCCCCCCCTCCTACGAGCAGTACTTC
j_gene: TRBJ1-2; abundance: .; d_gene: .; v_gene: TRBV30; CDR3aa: CAWRTVSYGYTF; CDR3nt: TGTGCCTGGAGGACAGTATCTTATGGCTACACCTTC
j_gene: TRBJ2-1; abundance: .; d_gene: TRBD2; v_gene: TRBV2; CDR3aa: CASLAGAGNEQFF; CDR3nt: TGTGCCAGTCTAGCGGGAGCAGGAAATGAGCAGTTCTTC
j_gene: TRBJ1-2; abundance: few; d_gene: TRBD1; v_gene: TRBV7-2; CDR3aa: CASSSRTGYGYTF; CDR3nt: TGTGCCAGCAGCTCCCGGACAGGGTATGGCTACACCTTC
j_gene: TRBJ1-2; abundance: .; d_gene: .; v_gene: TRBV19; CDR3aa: CASSIRRNLPYGYTF; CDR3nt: TGTGCCAGTAGTATAAGGAGGAACCTACCCTATGGCTACACCTTC
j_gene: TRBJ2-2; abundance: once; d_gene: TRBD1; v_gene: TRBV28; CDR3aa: CASNHLGQGQGTGELFF; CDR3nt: TGTGCCAGCAATCACCTCGGACAGGGTCAGGGCACCGGGGAGCTGTTTTTT
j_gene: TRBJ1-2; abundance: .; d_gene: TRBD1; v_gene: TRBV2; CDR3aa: CASSQTGGVDGYTF; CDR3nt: TGTGCCAGCAGTCAGACAGGGGGCGTGGATGGCTACACCTTC
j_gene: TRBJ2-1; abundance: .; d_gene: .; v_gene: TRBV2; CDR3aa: CATEGSRKGNEQFF; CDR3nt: TGTGCCACCGAGGGGTCTAGGAAGGGCAATGAGCAGTTCTTC
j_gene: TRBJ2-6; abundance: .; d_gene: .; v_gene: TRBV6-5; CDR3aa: CASRARGSGANVLTF; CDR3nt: TGTGCCAGCAGGGCCCGCGGCTCTGGGGCCAACGTCCTGACTTTC
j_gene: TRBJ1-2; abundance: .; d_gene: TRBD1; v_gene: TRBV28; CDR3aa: CASSPTGQGWHYGYTF; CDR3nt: TGTGCCAGCAGTCCGACGGGACAGGGGTGGCACTATGGCTACACCTTC
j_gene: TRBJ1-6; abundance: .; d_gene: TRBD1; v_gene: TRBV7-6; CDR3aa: CASSLEPRQGDSPLHF; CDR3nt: TGTGCCAGCAGCTTAGAGCCCCGGCAGGGGGACTCACCCCTCCACTTT
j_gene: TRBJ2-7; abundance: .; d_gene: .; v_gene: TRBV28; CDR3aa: CASTQARGVSSYEQYF; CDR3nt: TGTGCCAGCACCCAAGCTAGGGGGGTTTCGTCCTACGAGCAGTACTTC
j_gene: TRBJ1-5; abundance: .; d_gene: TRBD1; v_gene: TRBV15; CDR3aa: CATSRDLTQGARSNQPQHF; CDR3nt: TGTGCCACCAGCAGAGATTTGACGCAGGGGGCGCGGAGCAATCAGCCCCAGCATTTT
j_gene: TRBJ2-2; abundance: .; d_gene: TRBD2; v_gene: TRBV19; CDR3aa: CASSTLAGSTGELFF; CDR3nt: TGTGCCAGTAGTACCCTAGCGGGATCCACCGGGGAGCTGTTTTTT
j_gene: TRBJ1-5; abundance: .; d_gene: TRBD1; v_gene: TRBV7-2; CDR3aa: CASSLSSVGTAQHF; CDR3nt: TGTGCCAGCAGCTTATCGAGTGTAGGGACAGCCCAGCATTTT
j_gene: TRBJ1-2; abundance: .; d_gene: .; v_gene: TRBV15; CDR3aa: CATSRGNSYGYTF; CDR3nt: TGTGCCACCAGCAGGGGGAACAGCTATGGCTACACCTTC
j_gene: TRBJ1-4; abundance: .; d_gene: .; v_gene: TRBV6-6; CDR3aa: CASSPDGATNEKLFF; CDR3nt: TGTGCCAGCAGCCCAGACGGTGCAACTAATGAAAAACTGTTTTTT
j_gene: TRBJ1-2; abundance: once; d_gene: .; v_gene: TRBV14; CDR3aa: CASSPLQVRAGDLKDYGYTF; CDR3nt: TGTGCCAGCAGCCCCCTTCAGGTGCGCGCAGGGGATCTCAAGGACTATGGCTACACCTTC
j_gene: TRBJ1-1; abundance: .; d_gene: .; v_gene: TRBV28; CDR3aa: CASSLAGFTEAFF; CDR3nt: TGTGCCAGCAGTTTAGCAGGGTTCACTGAAGCTTTCTTT
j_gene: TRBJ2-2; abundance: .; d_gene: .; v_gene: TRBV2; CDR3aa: CASSESVPGWGTGELFF; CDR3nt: TGTGCCAGCAGTGAAAGTGTTCCAGGGTGGGGCACCGGGGAGCTGTTTTTT
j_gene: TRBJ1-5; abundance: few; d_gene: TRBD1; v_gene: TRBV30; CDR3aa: CAWSGGQPNQPQHF; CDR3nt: TGTGCCTGGAGTGGGGGACAGCCCAATCAGCCCCAGCATTTT
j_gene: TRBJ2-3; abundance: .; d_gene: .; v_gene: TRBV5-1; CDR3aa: CASSLFGGDTQYF; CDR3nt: TGCGCCAGCAGCTTGTTCGGGGGCGATACGCAGTATTTT
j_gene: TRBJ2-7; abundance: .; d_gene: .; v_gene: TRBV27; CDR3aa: CASSLLGGRTYEQYF; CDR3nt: TGTGCCAGCAGTTTATTGGGGGGTCGGACCTACGAGCAGTACTTC
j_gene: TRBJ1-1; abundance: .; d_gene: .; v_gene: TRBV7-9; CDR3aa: CASSRGAGGAEAFF; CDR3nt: TGTGCCAGCAGCCGGGGGGCCGGGGGCGCTGAAGCTTTCTTT
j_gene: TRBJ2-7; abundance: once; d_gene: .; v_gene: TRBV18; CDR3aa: CASSQKGRGSYEQYF; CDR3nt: TGTGCCAGCTCCCAAAAGGGACGCGGATCCTACGAGCAGTACTTC
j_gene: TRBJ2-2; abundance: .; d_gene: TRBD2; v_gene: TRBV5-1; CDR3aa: CASSHTSGQAGELFF; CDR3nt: TGCGCCAGCAGCCATACTAGCGGGCAAGCCGGGGAGCTGTTTTTT
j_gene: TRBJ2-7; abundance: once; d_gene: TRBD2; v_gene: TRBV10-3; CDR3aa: CAISPGLAGGEQYF; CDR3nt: TGTGCCATCAGCCCGGGACTAGCGGGAGGCGAGCAGTACTTC
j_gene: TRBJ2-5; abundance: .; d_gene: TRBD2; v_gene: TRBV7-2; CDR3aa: CASSHRWLAGGRGRETQYF; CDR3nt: TGTGCCAGCAGCCATCGGTGGCTAGCGGGAGGGAGAGGTCGGGAGACCCAGTACTTC
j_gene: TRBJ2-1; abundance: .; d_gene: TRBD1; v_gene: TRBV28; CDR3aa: CASSSPGTGSRGDEQFF; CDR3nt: TGTGCCAGCAGTTCGCCCGGGACAGGGAGTAGAGGCGATGAGCAGTTCTTC
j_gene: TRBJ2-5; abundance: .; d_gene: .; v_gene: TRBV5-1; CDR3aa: CASSTTSSQETQYF; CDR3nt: TGCGCCAGCAGCACCACTAGCAGCCAAGAGACCCAGTACTTC
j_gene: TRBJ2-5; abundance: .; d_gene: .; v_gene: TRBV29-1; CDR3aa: CSALTGQETQYF; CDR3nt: TGCAGCGCCTTGACAGGCCAAGAGACCCAGTACTTC
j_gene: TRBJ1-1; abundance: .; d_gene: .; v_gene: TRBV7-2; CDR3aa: CASSLVGRVNTEAFF; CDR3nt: TGTGCCAGCAGCTTAGTGGGGCGGGTGAACACTGAAGCTTTCTTT
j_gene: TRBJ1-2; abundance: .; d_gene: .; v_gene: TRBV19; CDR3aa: CASRGGRGGYTF; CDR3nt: TGTGCCAGTAGAGGGGGAAGGGGTGGCTACACCTTC
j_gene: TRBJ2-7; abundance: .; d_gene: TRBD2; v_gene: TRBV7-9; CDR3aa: CASSRTPTSGGEYEQYF; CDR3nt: TGTGCCAGCAGCCGGACCCCCACTAGCGGGGGCGAGTACGAGCAGTACTTC